One sample yielded the 14 T cell receptor beta chains listed below, sequenced in a study of blood T cell repertoires in COVID-19. Libraries were prepared by immunoSEQ multiplex PCR; TCRdb keeps only in-frame clonotypes and omits some of them. This table holds approximately 94,000 clones, around four fifths found once. The sequenced sample consisted of peripheral blood. The source is a woman in her seventies with acute or convalescent COVID-19.

In its sample, this clone was seen many times. CDR3 residues: CASRLGGSNTEAFF. CDR3 bases: TGTGCCAGTAGGCTAGGGGGTTCGAACACTGAAGCTTTCTTT. V is TRBV19 and J is TRBJ1-1; tentatively, D is TRBD1 (6 bases). Trimming took 6 bases from V and 1 from J, leaving 12 bases between them. The CDR3 length is 14 residues. Germline CDR1 and CDR2: LNHDA and SQIVND (reference sequence).

The chain joins TRBV28 to TRBJ1-4, with 8 nucleotides matching TRBD1. J lost 1 base, V lost 5 bases, and 3 bases had no gene match. The germline gives CDR1 MDHEN, CDR2 SYDVKM. This CDR3 spans 15 amino acids. In DNA, the CDR3 is TGTGCCAGCAGTATTACAGGGGGAACTAATGAAAAACTGTTTTTT. Translating gives CASSITGGTNEKLFF.

The chain uses TRBV10-2 and TRBJ2-7; 9 nucleotides line up with TRBD2. CDR1 is WSHSY, CDR2 SAAADI, per germline. V lost 2 bases, J lost 5 bases, and 7 bases stayed unmatched. The CDR3 contains 15 residues. DNA for the CDR3: TGCGCCAGCAGTGAGACTGTAGCGGGGGCTAACGAGCAGTACTTC. Its translation: CASSETVAGANEQYF.

The chain carries TRBV12-5 and TRBJ1-1; the D gene is possibly TRBD1 (6 bases). The CDR3 is 11 residues long. Germline V lookup: CDR1 LGHNT, CDR2 FRNRAP. V lost 8 bases to trimming and J lost 7 bases, with 11 bases between them. CDR3 region: CASSTGFEAFF. In nucleotides, the CDR3 is TGTGCTAGTTCGACAGGTTTTGAAGCTTTCTTT.

Only a few counts were recorded for this clone. As DNA, the CDR3 is TGTGCCAGCAGCTTAGATTTTCCCCCGGGAAACGACTATGGCTACACCTTC. Residues: CASSLDFPPGNDYGYTF. This chain connects TRBV11-3 to TRBJ1-2; no reliable D call. There are 17 residues in the CDR3. The germline gives CDR1 SGHNT, CDR2 YENEEA. V was shortened by 0 bases and J by 3 bases, with 17 bases between the two germline ends.

The chain employs TRBV7-3 and TRBJ2-3; 12 bases are shared with TRBD2. Germline V gives CDR1 SGHTA, CDR2 FQGTGA. The V gene end was trimmed by 1 base and the J gene end by 2 bases; junction bases not matched to a gene: 1. CDR3 length: 16 residues. For the CDR3, the DNA is TGTGCCAGCAGCTTAAGACTAGCGGGGGACACAGATACGCAGTATTTT. Amino acid sequence: CASSLRLAGDTDTQYF. Variable domain in full (rest from reference TRBV7-3 and TRBJ2-3): GAGVSQTPSNKVTEKGKYVELRCDPISGHTALYWYRQSLGQGPEFLIYFQGTGAADDSGLPNDRFFAVRPEGSVSTLKIQRTERGDSAVYLCASSLRLAGDTDTQYFGPGTRLTVL.

The genes are TRBV25-1 and TRBJ2-7, with 7 positions matching TRBD1. The germline CDR1 and CDR2 sequences are MGHDK and SYGVNS. The trim removed 6 bases at V and 3 bases at J, leaving 5 bases unmatched. This CDR3 is built from 13 residues. The CDR3 reads CASSATGFYEQYV. CDR3 bases: TGTGCCAGCAGCGCGACAGGGTTCTACGAGCAGTACGTC.

The chain uses TRBV18 and TRBJ1-1; perhaps TRBD1 as D (6 bases). Germline V CDR1 and CDR2: KGHSH, LQKENI. V dropped 3 bases and J dropped 1 base, with 18 bases sitting between them. This CDR3 has 17 residues. The CDR3, as DNA: TGTGCCAGCTCACCCCTCTTAAGCGGGACACCGAACACTGAAGCTTTCTTT. Amino acid sequence: CASSPLLSGTPNTEAFF.

The chain links TRBV7-2 to TRBJ2-3; 11 positions match TRBD2. Germline CDR1 SGHTA, CDR2 FQGNSA. J gave up 5 bases and V 5 bases, and 9 bases lay outside the gene matches. This CDR3 comprises 16 residues. The CDR3 loop is CASSRTTSGGGDTQYF. The DNA of the CDR3 is TGTGCCAGCAGCCGGACCACTAGCGGGGGCGGAGATACGCAGTATTTT.

The chain is built from TRBV30 and TRBJ1-5; weak D call: TRBD1 (5 bases). Trimming took 5 bases from V and 3 from J, leaving 11 bases between them. Looked up from germline, CDR1 is GTSNPN and CDR2 is SVGIG (reference sequence). The CDR3 consists of 13 residues. Here the CDR3 reads CAWQGNINQPQHF. CDR3 sequence (DNA): TGTGCCTGGCAGGGAAACATCAATCAGCCCCAGCATTTT.

Remarks on this clone: At one end the junction does not follow the germline gene, possibly because of a read error. The chain carries TRBV12-5 and TRBJ2-4; tentatively, D is TRBD1 (7 bases). Germline CDR1 LGHNT, CDR2 FRNRAP. The CDR3 is 13 amino acids. This CDR3 is CASGLEGAYIQYF. CDR3 nucleotide sequence: TGTGCTAGTGGCTTGGAGGGGGCGTACATTCAGTACTTC.

The chain carries TRBV2 and TRBJ2-1; 8 nucleotides agree with TRBD2. The trim removed 2 bases at V and 7 bases at J, leaving 19 bases unmatched. The germline V gene encodes CDR1 SNHLY and CDR2 FYNNEI. This CDR3 region has 19 residues. CDR3 DNA sequence: TGTGCCAGCAGTGAAAAAAGTCCTAGCGGGTCAATAATTAGGAATGAGCAGTTCTTC. Translation: CASSEKSPSGSIIRNEQFF.

V is TRBV28 and J is TRBJ1-1; D unresolved. The CDR3 has 17 residues. Per the germline V gene, CDR1 is MDHEN and CDR2 is SYDVKM. Trimming pared 3 bases from V and 0 bases from J, leaving 17 bases between. CDR3 amino acids: CASSFSDFSAVNTEAFF. CDR3 sequence (DNA): TGTGCCAGCAGTTTTTCGGACTTTAGCGCAGTGAACACTGAAGCTTTCTTT.

The rearrangement links TRBV7-2 to TRBJ2-2; D perhaps matches TRBD2 (7 bases). The V and J ends lost 5 bases and 8 bases respectively, with 18 bases between them. The CDR3 length is 15 residues. Germline V gene lookup returns CDR1 SGHTA and CDR2 FQGNSA. CDR3 sequence: CASSLGGAGRGELFF. The CDR3 nucleotides are TGTGCCAGCAGCCTGGGGGGGGCCGGTCGAGGGGAGCTGTTTTTT.